These 27 T cell receptor beta chains were sequenced from one sample in a study of blood T cell repertoires in COVID-19. Profiling relied on immunoSEQ multiplex PCR, and the TCRdb table lists in-frame clones only, not all of them. The sample shows 450,000 or so clones, about nine tenths of them seen only once. Sequencing was performed on PBMCs or T cells enriched from blood (not recorded which). The receptors were gathered from a man aged 18-30 years who had recovered from COVID-19.

The genes are TRBV19 and TRBJ2-3, with 10 nucleotides matching TRBD2. V lost 3 bases to trimming and J lost 2 bases; unmatched junction nucleotides: 5. CDR1 LNHDA and CDR2 SQIVND come from the germline V gene (reference sequence). The CDR3 covers 16 residues. The CDR3 nucleotides are TGTGCCAGTAGTATCGGACTAGCGGATTCCACAGATACGCAGTATTTT. Its protein is CASSIGLADSTDTQYF.

The chain recombines TRBV3-1 (or the pseudogene TRBV3-2) with TRBJ1-2, with a weak D call TRBD1 (5 bases). This CDR3 is 11 amino acids long. Trimming removed 5 bases at V and 7 bases at J, with 8 bases between. CDR1 LGHDT and CDR2 YNNKEL come from the germline V gene (reference sequence). For the CDR3, the DNA is TGTGCCAGCAGCACAGGACCTGGCTACACCTTC. Translating it yields CASSTGPGYTF.

The gene calls are TRBV6-2 or TRBV6-3 and TRBJ2-7; D is perhaps TRBD1 (5 bases). This CDR3 contains 12 residues. V gave up 4 bases and J gave up 3 bases, with 7 bases separating them. Germline assignment: CDR1 MNHEY and CDR2 SVGEGT. CDR3 coding DNA: TGTGCCAGCAGTTCAGGGTTCTACGAGCAGTACTTC. Translating it yields CASSSGFYEQYF.

In this sample, this clone turned up once. The chain recombines TRBV4-1 with TRBJ2-1, with 9 bases fitting TRBD2. After removal of 1 base from V and 8 bases from J, the junction contained 12 bases not matched to a gene. There are 17 residues in the CDR3. The V gene's germline CDR1 is MGHRA and CDR2 YSYEKL. CDR3 nucleotides: TGCGCCAGCAGCCAAGTCATGAGTCGCGGGGGGGCCCATGAGCAGTTCTTC. It yields the protein CASSQVMSRGGAHEQFF.

The gene calls are TRBV29-1 and TRBJ2-1, with 7 bases aligning to TRBD1. Trimming took 1 base from V and 1 from J; bases not matched to a gene: 4. Germline-derived CDR1 and CDR2 are SQVTM and ANQGSEA. This CDR3 contains 15 residues. Written as DNA, the CDR3 is TGCAGCGTTGAAGGACAGGGTGGGTCCTACAATGAGCAGTTCTTC. Amino acid sequence: CSVEGQGGSYNEQFF.

This chain connects TRBV7-8 to TRBJ1-5, with a weak D call TRBD1 (6 bases). Germline V lookup: CDR1 SGHVS, CDR2 FQNEAQ. The CDR3 runs to 14 residues. V dropped 6 bases and J dropped 2 bases, with 11 bases sitting between them. The CDR3 DNA reads as TGTGCCAGCAGGGGGGCAGGAGGCAATCAGCCCCAGCATTTT. This sequence encodes CASRGAGGNQPQHF. Full variable domain (missing parts from reference TRBV7-8 and TRBJ1-5): GAGVSQSPRYKVAKRGQDVALRCDPISGHVSLFWYQQALGQGPEFLTYFQNEAQLDKSGLPSDRFFAERPEGSVSTLKIQRTQQEDSAVYLCASRGAGGNQPQHFGDGTRLSIL.

The V call is TRBV5-8, the J call TRBJ1-6; 9 bases agree with TRBD1. Germline V gene sequence: CDR1 SGHTS, CDR2 YDEGEE. CDR3 length: 15 amino acids. Trimming took 1 base from V and 10 from J; bases not matched to a gene: 6. The CDR3 spells CASSLSYRGLSPLHF. The CDR3 region has the DNA TGTGCCAGCAGCTTGTCTTACAGGGGGCTATCACCCCTCCACTTT.

This clone was detected only once. The genes are TRBV7-3 and TRBJ1-6; 10 positions match TRBD1. This CDR3 has 15 amino acids. V gave up 5 bases and J gave up 10 bases; unmatched junction bases: 8. Germline assignment: CDR1 SGHTA and CDR2 FQGTGA. The CDR3 spells CASSQRDRGKSPLHF. CDR3 sequence (DNA): TGTGCCAGCAGCCAAAGGGACAGGGGAAAGTCACCCCTCCACTTT.

The chain employs TRBV6-1 and TRBJ2-7; perhaps TRBD2 as D (5 bases). Germline CDR1 is MNHNS and CDR2 is SASEGT. This CDR3 is 14 amino acids long. V gave up 1 base and J gave up 1 base, with 8 bases separating them. The CDR3 sequence is CASSEDKRSYEQYF. The CDR3 nucleotides read TGTGCCAGCAGTGAAGATAAGCGGTCCTACGAGCAGTACTTC.

The chain links TRBV29-1 to TRBJ1-2; D is undetermined. The CDR3 totals 11 residues. V was clipped by 7 bases and J by 5 bases, with 11 bases between them. Germline V gene sequence: CDR1 SQVTM, CDR2 ANQGSEA. The CDR3 DNA is TGCAGCGCCGGGCCGGGGTATGGCTACACCTTC. Translated, it gives CSAGPGYGYTF.

The chain recombines TRBV7-9 with TRBJ1-5; D is uncertain. The CDR3 length is 13 residues. V gave up 1 base and J gave up 7 bases, with 8 bases separating them. In germline, CDR1 is SEHNR, CDR2 FQNEAQ (reference sequence). DNA for the CDR3: TGTGCCAGCAGCTTAGGCGGACTACAGCCCCAGCATTTT. Encoded protein: CASSLGGLQPQHF.

The J gene is TRBJ1-3, the V gene TRBV19, with D possibly TRBD1 on 6 matching bases. The CDR3 covers 15 residues. Trimming stripped 6 bases from V and 0 bases from J, with 12 bases between. CDR1 and CDR2 from the germline V gene are LNHDA and SQIVND (reference sequence). CDR3: CASRLDRNSGNTIYF. Written as DNA, the CDR3 is TGTGCCAGTAGACTCGACAGGAACTCTGGAAACACCATATATTTT.

This chain joins TRBV27 and TRBJ2-7; TRBD2 aligns across 8 bases. The CDR3 has 14 amino acids. V gave up 6 bases and J gave up 3 bases; unmatched junction bases: 7. The germline V gene encodes CDR1 MNHEY and CDR2 SMNVEV (reference sequence). This CDR3 is CASRLTSGRYEQYF. CDR3 DNA sequence: TGTGCCAGCAGGCTCACTAGCGGACGCTACGAGCAGTACTTC.

The genes are TRBV7-6 and TRBJ1-1; 9 bases agree with TRBD1. CDR1 is SGHVS, CDR2 FNYEAQ, per germline. The CDR3 has 14 residues. V dropped 1 base and J dropped 8; count of bases not matched to a gene: 5. CDR3 DNA sequence: TGTGCCAGCAGCTTAGATGACAGGGGGAGAGAAGCTTTCTTT. Its protein product is CASSLDDRGREAFF.

The rearrangement joins TRBV7-9 to TRBJ2-3, with D maybe TRBD1 (7 bases). Germline values: CDR1 SEHNR, CDR2 FQNEAQ (reference sequence). V was trimmed by 5 bases and J by 0 bases, leaving 12 bases between them. This CDR3 comprises 15 residues. CDR3 sequence reads: CASSAGQSSTDTQYF. In DNA form, the CDR3 reads TGTGCCAGCAGCGCGGGACAGAGTAGCACAGATACGCAGTATTTT.

This chain connects TRBV27 to TRBJ2-4; 9 nucleotides line up with TRBD2. This CDR3 spans 15 amino acids. Germline lookup yields CDR1 MNHEY and CDR2 SMNVEV (reference sequence). V lost 8 bases to trimming and J lost 3 bases; unmatched junction nucleotides: 8. The CDR3 region has the DNA TGTGCCAGCCAGGGACTAGCCAGGGGCAAAAACATTCAGTACTTC. As protein: CASQGLARGKNIQYF.

The chain couples TRBV18 to TRBJ1-2, with 9 bases matching TRBD1. CDR1 and CDR2 from the germline V gene are KGHSH and LQKENI. This CDR3 contains 15 residues. V dropped 3 bases and J dropped 4; count of bases not matched to a gene: 6. The CDR3 nucleotides read TGTGCCAGCTCACCGATGGGACAGGGCGGCTATGGCTACACCTTC. Translated: CASSPMGQGGYGYTF.

The chain uses TRBV2 and TRBJ1-5, with 8 positions matching TRBD1. The junction had 8 bases not matched to a gene; V was cut back by 2 bases and J by 8 bases. In germline, CDR1 is SNHLY, CDR2 FYNNEI. The CDR3 has 15 residues. Here the CDR3 reads CASSENRGVNKPQHF. In DNA form, the CDR3 reads TGTGCCAGCAGTGAAAACAGGGGGGTGAATAAGCCCCAGCATTTT.

The chain couples TRBV2 to TRBJ2-3; possibly TRBD2 for D (6 bases). The CDR3 has 13 amino acids. Germline V gene lookup returns CDR1 SNHLY and CDR2 FYNNEI. V was trimmed by 9 bases and J by 5 bases, leaving 15 bases between them. This CDR3 reads CARRETGVDTQYF. DNA for the CDR3: TGTGCCAGGAGAGAAACGGGGGTAGATACGCAGTATTTT.

This clone appeared once. The chain couples TRBV18 to TRBJ2-1, with TRBD1 identical over 8 bases. Trimming removed 0 bases from V and 7 bases from J; junction bases left unmatched: 8. The germline CDR1 and CDR2 sequences are KGHSH and LQKENI. The CDR3 is 16 amino acids. CDR3 coding DNA: TGTGCCAGCTCACCACCGGTAGGGACAGGCACGAATGAGCAGTTCTTC. The encoded protein is CASSPPVGTGTNEQFF.

The J gene is TRBJ2-4, the V gene TRBV5-1, with 8 bases aligning to TRBD1. Germline CDR1 SGHRS, CDR2 YFSETQ. The CDR3 sequence is 17 residues long. Trimming at V came to 3 bases and at J to 1 base, leaving 9 bases not matched to a gene. Here the CDR3 DNA reads TGCGCCAGCAGCTCGATACCAGGGGGCGCGGCCAAAAACATTCAGTACTTC. Protein product: CASSSIPGGAAKNIQYF.

The chain couples TRBV6-1 to TRBJ1-5, with D hard to call. The CDR3 covers 14 residues. Per germline, CDR1 MNHNS and CDR2 SASEGT. The ends were cut back, 1 base at V and 4 bases at J, with 8 bases in the middle. CDR3 residues: CASSEDSINQPQHF. The DNA of the CDR3 is TGTGCCAGCAGTGAAGACAGCATAAATCAGCCCCAGCATTTT.

The chain has TRBV29-1 and TRBJ2-1; 14 bases align to TRBD2. J lost 2 bases, V lost 6 bases, and 12 bases had no gene match. Germline V gene lookup returns CDR1 SQVTM and CDR2 ANQGSEA. CDR3 length: 18 residues. The CDR3 spells CSVVEMTSGGGAYNEQFF. The CDR3 region has the DNA TGCAGCGTGGTTGAGATGACTAGCGGGGGGGGAGCCTACAATGAGCAGTTCTTC.

V is TRBV5-1 and J is TRBJ1-2; D gene unclear. Trimming took 4 bases from V and 8 from J, leaving 27 bases between them. Germline-derived CDR1 and CDR2 are SGHRS and YFSETQ. This CDR3 is built from 17 residues. CDR3 loop: CASSRWLPGARWKGYTF. The CDR3 DNA follows: TGCGCCAGCAGCCGTTGGCTCCCGGGTGCCCGATGGAAAGGCTACACCTTC.

The chain has TRBV27 and TRBJ1-5, with TRBD1 as a possible D gene (6 bases). This CDR3 is built from 15 residues. Germline V lookup: CDR1 MNHEY, CDR2 SMNVEV (reference sequence). V lost 11 bases and J lost 1, with 18 bases in between. DNA of the CDR3: TGTGCCGGAACAACAGGGAGGGAAAGCAATCAGCCCCAGCATTTT. Translating gives CAGTTGRESNQPQHF.

In nucleotides, the CDR3 is TGTGCCAGCAGCCGCAGGGAAGGGTACGAGCAGTACTTC. Translating gives CASSRREGYEQYF. The chain is built from TRBV5-5 and TRBJ2-7, with D maybe TRBD1 (5 bases). V was clipped by 4 bases and J by 4 bases, with 12 bases between them. This CDR3 contains 13 residues. Germline V gives CDR1 SGHKS, CDR2 YYEKEE (reference sequence).

The V and J genes are TRBV3-1 (or the pseudogene TRBV3-2) and TRBJ2-7; the match to TRBD2 covers 9 bases. V shed 1 base, J shed 3 bases, and the junction held 7 bases outside the gene matches. From germline, CDR1 is LGHDT and CDR2 YNNKEL (reference sequence). CDR3 length: 16 amino acids. Here the CDR3 reads CASSQVAGGLYYEQYF. The CDR3 DNA is TGTGCCAGCAGCCAAGTGGCGGGAGGGTTATACTACGAGCAGTACTTC.